These T cell receptor beta chains were read from a single sample in a study of blood T cells in healthy people across ages. One entry per CDR3 protein, called by TCRdb with MiXCR from the 5' RACE reads. The sample includes fewer than 900,000 distinct CDR3 sequences, more than 40% of them seen just once. The sample comprised blood. These receptors were collected from a woman aged 60-75 years in good health. Both conserved end residues are part of each CDR3. The order of the fields is D gene, V gene, J gene, clone size, CDR3 protein, CDR3 DNA. The D gene is left open where the match is weak. Some rows have no size entry. The others give once, few or many, or a class for an expanded clone.

>NA|TRBV6-6|TRBJ2-4|NA
CASSLGYPSYEQNF
TGTGCCAGCAGTTTAGGGTATCCCTCCTACGAGCAGAACTTC
>NA|TRBV7-2|TRBJ1-2|NA
CASSSLSTGSYYGYTF
TGTGCCAGCAGCTCCCTATCAACCGGCTCCTACTATGGCTACACCTTC
>NA|TRBV7-2|TRBJ1-1|few
CASSFLAGAFF
TGTGCCAGCAGCTTCTTGGCTGGAGCTTTCTTT
>NA|TRBV4-2|TRBJ2-7|once
CASSQEVLGGSYEQYF
TGTGCCAGCAGCCAAGAGGTTCTAGGCGGCTCCTACGAGCAGTACTTC
>NA|TRBV2|TRBJ1-6|NA
CASSEKGESPLHF
TGTGCCAGCAGTGAAAAGGGAGAGTCACCCCTCCACTTT
>TRBD2|TRBV12-3/TRBV12-4|TRBJ2-3|NA
CASRSGLERSTDTQYF
TGTGCCAGCAGATCAGGACTAGAACGAAGCACAGATACGCAGTATTTT
>NA|TRBV10-3|TRBJ2-1|few
CAISDSQGFNNEQFF
TGTGCCATCAGTGATTCGCAGGGGTTTAACAATGAGCAGTTCTTC
>NA|TRBV15|TRBJ2-3|NA
CATSPPLKGPTDTQYF
TGTGCCACCAGCCCCCCTCTTAAGGGCCCCACAGATACGCAGTATTTT
>NA|TRBV18|TRBJ1-5|few
CASSPTAVTNQPQHF
TGTGCCAGCTCACCGACAGCTGTTACGAATCAGCCCCAGCATTTT
>NA|TRBV7-8|TRBJ1-5|few
CASSSSSKPQHF
TGTGCCAGCAGCTCCTCGTCTAAGCCCCAGCATTTT
>TRBD2|TRBV10-3|TRBJ2-5|NA
CAIRPGLGGETQYF
TGTGCCATCAGACCGGGACTAGGGGGAGAGACCCAGTACTTC
>NA|TRBV7-2|TRBJ1-5|many
CASSTGQLNQPQHF
TGTGCCAGCAGCACCGGACAGCTAAATCAGCCCCAGCATTTT
>NA|TRBV12-3/TRBV12-4|TRBJ2-3|NA
CASSPAGDRTDTQYF
TGTGCCAGCAGTCCCGCAGGGGATCGCACAGATACGCAGTATTTT
>NA|TRBV3-1|TRBJ2-7|NA
CASSLKSGPGTFYEQYF
TGTGCCAGCAGCCTTAAATCCGGGCCCGGTACATTCTACGAGCAGTACTTC
>TRBD2|TRBV20-1|TRBJ2-1|NA
CSARDGGTSRFGEQFF
TGCAGTGCTAGAGATGGGGGGACTAGTAGGTTCGGTGAGCAGTTCTTC
>NA|TRBV7-3|TRBJ1-1|few
CASSSEGYTEAFF
TGTGCCAGCAGCTCGGAGGGCTACACTGAAGCTTTCTTT
>NA|TRBV13|TRBJ1-4|NA
CASSGSPGPTNEKLFF
TGTGCCAGCAGCGGATCTCCGGGACCAACTAATGAAAAACTGTTTTTT
>TRBD2|TRBV10-2|TRBJ2-3|NA
CAIPVGTSGRASTDTQYF
TGCGCCATTCCCGTGGGGACTAGCGGGAGGGCTAGCACAGATACGCAGTATTTT
>TRBD2|TRBV10-3|TRBJ2-3|NA
CAISRRTSGFSTDTQYF
TGTGCCATCAGCCGAAGGACTAGCGGGTTTAGCACAGATACGCAGTATTTT
>TRBD2|TRBV7-9|TRBJ2-7|once
CASSVLAGVEQYF
TGTGCCAGCAGCGTCCTAGCGGGAGTCGAGCAGTACTTC
>NA|TRBV27|TRBJ1-1|NA
CASTSLGRRPEAFF
TGTGCCAGCACCTCGTTGGGCCGTCGGCCTGAAGCTTTCTTT
>NA|TRBV2|TRBJ2-3|NA
CASGNDPTDTQYF
TGTGCCAGCGGTAACGACCCCACAGATACGCAGTATTTT
>NA|TRBV7-8|TRBJ2-3|NA
CASSLLAELSTDTQYF
TGTGCCAGCAGCTTACTGGCGGAGCTTAGCACAGATACGCAGTATTTT
>NA|TRBV25-1|TRBJ1-5|NA
CASSERTDNQPQHF
TGTGCCAGCAGCGAACGGACGGACAATCAGCCCCAGCATTTT
>NA|TRBV14|TRBJ2-1|NA
CASSHVLGGASYNEQFF
TGTGCCAGCAGCCATGTTTTAGGGGGAGCCTCCTACAATGAGCAGTTCTTC
>TRBD1|TRBV10-3|TRBJ2-7|NA
CAISTGVYEQYF
TGTGCCATCTCTACAGGGGTCTACGAGCAGTACTTC
>TRBD2|TRBV20-1|TRBJ2-5|NA
CSARDVLAGGQETQYF
TGCAGTGCTAGAGATGTCCTAGCGGGGGGCCAAGAGACCCAGTACTTC
>NA|TRBV3-1|TRBJ2-7|many
CASTLSGSSYEQYF
TGTGCCAGCACCCTTAGCGGTTCGTCCTACGAGCAGTACTTC
>NA|TRBV9|TRBJ2-1|few
CASSVEGSRGEQFF
TGTGCCAGCAGCGTGGAGGGCTCGAGGGGTGAGCAGTTCTTC
>NA|TRBV7-9|TRBJ1-1|many
CASSIPPRANTEAFF
TGTGCCAGCAGCATACCCCCTAGAGCGAACACTGAAGCTTTCTTT
>TRBD2|TRBV24-1|TRBJ2-1|few
CATSDRGLAGATYNEQFF
TGTGCCACCAGTGATCGGGGACTAGCGGGAGCTACCTACAATGAGCAGTTCTTC
>NA|TRBV5-1|TRBJ2-5|NA
CASSWQFTPLGEQYF
TGCGCCAGCAGCTGGCAGTTTACACCACTGGGGGAGCAGTACTTC
>NA|TRBV6-2/TRBV6-3|TRBJ2-7|once
CASSYLVGRSYEQYF
TGTGCCAGCAGTTACTTAGTAGGACGGTCCTACGAGCAGTACTTC
>NA|TRBV4-1|TRBJ1-2|NA
CASSQELGLSGYTF
TGCGCCAGCAGCCAAGAATTGGGTCTCTCTGGCTACACCTTC
>TRBD2|TRBV4-1|TRBJ2-5|few
CASSQGLAGGGETQYF
TGCGCCAGCAGCCAAGGCCTAGCGGGGGGCGGGGAGACCCAGTACTTC
>NA|TRBV20-1|TRBJ2-5|NA
CSTREGRETQYF
TGCAGTACTAGAGAGGGACGAGAGACCCAGTACTTC
>NA|TRBV9|TRBJ2-3|NA
CASSVGGGESTDTQYF
TGTGCCAGCAGCGTAGGTGGCGGGGAGAGCACAGATACGCAGTATTTT
>NA|TRBV12-3/TRBV12-4|TRBJ1-6|NA
CASSLDVTSPLHF
TGTGCCAGCAGTTTAGATGTGACTTCACCCCTCCACTTT
>NA|TRBV18|TRBJ2-1|NA
CASSPRSEYNEQFF
TGTGCCAGCTCACCACGGTCGGAATACAATGAGCAGTTCTTC
>NA|TRBV7-8|TRBJ2-1|once
CASSLEQGGNDNEQFF
TGTGCCAGCAGCTTAGAGCAGGGTGGGAATGACAATGAGCAGTTCTTC
>TRBD2|TRBV27|TRBJ2-7|NA
CASSFESGSNEQYF
TGTGCCAGCAGTTTTGAGAGCGGGAGCAACGAGCAGTACTTC
>NA|TRBV6-2/TRBV6-3|TRBJ2-5|once
CASSYRRGTETQYF
TGTGCCAGCAGTTACAGACGGGGGACAGAGACCCAGTACTTC
>NA|TRBV6-6|TRBJ2-7|NA
CASASQGHEQYF
TGTGCCAGCGCATCGCAGGGGCACGAGCAGTACTTC
>TRBD2|TRBV7-2|TRBJ2-7|NA
CASSLDGLAGYTYEQYF
TGTGCCAGCAGCTTAGATGGCCTAGCGGGATATACCTACGAGCAGTACTTC
>TRBD1|TRBV3-1|TRBJ2-5|NA
CASSWGQGPETQYF
TGTGCCAGCAGCTGGGGACAGGGCCCAGAGACCCAGTACTTC
>NA|TRBV20-1|TRBJ2-7|once
CSATRTYEQYF
TGCAGTGCTACCCGGACGTACGAGCAGTACTTC
>TRBD1|TRBV29-1|TRBJ2-1|NA
CSVRTGSYNEQFF
TGCAGTGTTCGGACAGGGAGCTACAATGAGCAGTTCTTC
>NA|TRBV29-1|TRBJ1-1|NA
CSVGIRNTEAFF
TGCAGCGTTGGAATACGCAACACTGAAGCTTTCTTT